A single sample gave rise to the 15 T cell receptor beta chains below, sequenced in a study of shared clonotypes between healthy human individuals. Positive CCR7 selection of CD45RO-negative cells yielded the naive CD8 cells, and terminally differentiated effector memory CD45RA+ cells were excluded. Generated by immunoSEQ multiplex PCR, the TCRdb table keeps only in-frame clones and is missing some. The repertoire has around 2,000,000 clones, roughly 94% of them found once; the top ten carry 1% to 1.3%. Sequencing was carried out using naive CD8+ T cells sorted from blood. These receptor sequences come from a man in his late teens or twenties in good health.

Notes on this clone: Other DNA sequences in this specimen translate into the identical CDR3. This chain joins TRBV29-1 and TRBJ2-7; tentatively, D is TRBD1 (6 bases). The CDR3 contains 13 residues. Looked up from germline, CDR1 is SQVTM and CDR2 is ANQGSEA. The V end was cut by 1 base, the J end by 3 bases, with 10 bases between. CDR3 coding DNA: TGCAGCGTTGAAGTGAGAGGGGGCTACGAGCAGTACTTC. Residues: CSVEVRGGYEQYF.

CDR3 in amino acids: CAWSVLGGVDGYTF. CDR3 sequence (DNA): TGTGCCTGGAGTGTATTAGGGGGGGTTGATGGCTACACCTTC. The chain recombines TRBV30 with TRBJ1-2, with D possibly TRBD1 on 6 matching bases. This CDR3 is 14 amino acids long. Germline values: CDR1 GTSNPN, CDR2 SVGIG (reference sequence). Trimming pared 0 bases from V and 6 bases from J, leaving 14 bases between.

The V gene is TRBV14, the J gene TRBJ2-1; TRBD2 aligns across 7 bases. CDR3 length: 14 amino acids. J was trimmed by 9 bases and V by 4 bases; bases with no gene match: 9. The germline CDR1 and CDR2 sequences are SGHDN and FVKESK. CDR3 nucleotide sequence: TGTGCCAGCAGCCCACTCGCGGGGGTTCTTGAGCAGTTCTTC. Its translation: CASSPLAGVLEQFF. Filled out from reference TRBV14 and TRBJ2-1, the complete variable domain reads EAGVTQFPSHSVIEKGQTVTLRCDPISGHDNLYWYRRVMGKEIKFLLHFVKESKQDESGMPNNRFLAERTGGTYSTLKVQPAELEDSGVYFCASSPLAGVLEQFFGPGTRLTVL.

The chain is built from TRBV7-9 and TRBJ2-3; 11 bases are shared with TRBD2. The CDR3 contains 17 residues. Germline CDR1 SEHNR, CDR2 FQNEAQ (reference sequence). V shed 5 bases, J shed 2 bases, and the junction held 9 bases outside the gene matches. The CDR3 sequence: CASSPSLAGGVTDTQYF. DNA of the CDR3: TGTGCCAGCAGCCCATCCCTAGCGGGAGGTGTCACAGATACGCAGTATTTT.

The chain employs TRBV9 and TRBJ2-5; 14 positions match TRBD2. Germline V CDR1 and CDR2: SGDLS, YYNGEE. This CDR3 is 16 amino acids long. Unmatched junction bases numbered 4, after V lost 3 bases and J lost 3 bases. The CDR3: CASSAGGLAGEETQYF. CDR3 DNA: TGTGCCAGCAGCGCCGGGGGACTAGCGGGAGAAGAGACCCAGTACTTC.

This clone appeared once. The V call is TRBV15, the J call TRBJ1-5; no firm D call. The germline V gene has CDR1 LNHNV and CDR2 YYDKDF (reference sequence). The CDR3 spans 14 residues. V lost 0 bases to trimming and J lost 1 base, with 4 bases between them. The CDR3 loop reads CATSREGSNQPQHF. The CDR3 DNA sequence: TGTGCCACCAGCAGAGAAGGGAGCAATCAGCCCCAGCATTTT.

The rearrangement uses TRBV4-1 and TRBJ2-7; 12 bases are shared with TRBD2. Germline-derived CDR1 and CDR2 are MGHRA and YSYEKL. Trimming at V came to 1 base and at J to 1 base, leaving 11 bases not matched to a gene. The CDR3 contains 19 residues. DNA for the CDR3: TGCGCCAGCAGCCAAGTCCACCCCACTACTAGCGGGAGGTCCTACGAGCAGTACTTC. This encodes CASSQVHPTTSGRSYEQYF.

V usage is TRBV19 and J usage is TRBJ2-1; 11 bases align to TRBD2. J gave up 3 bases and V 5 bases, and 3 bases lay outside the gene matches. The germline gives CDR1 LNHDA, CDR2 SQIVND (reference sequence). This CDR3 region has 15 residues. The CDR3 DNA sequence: TGTGCCAGTAGTTTCCTAGCGGGAGGCTACAATGAGCAGTTCTTC. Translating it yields CASSFLAGGYNEQFF.

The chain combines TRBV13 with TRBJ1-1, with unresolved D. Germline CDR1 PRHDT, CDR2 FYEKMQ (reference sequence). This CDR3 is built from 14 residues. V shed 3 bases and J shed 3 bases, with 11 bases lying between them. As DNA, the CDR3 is TGTGCCAGCAGCTTGGGCCGAGGAGACACTGAAGCTTTCTTT. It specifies CASSLGRGDTEAFF.

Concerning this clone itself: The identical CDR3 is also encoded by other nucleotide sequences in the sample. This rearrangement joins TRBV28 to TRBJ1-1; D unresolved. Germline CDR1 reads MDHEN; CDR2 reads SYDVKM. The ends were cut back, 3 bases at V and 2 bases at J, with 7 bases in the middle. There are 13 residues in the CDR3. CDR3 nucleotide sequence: TGTGCCAGCAGTTTCCGGGCCAACACTGAAGCTTTCTTT. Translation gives CASSFRANTEAFF.

CDR3 amino acids: CASSTKGAPGANVLTF. CDR3 DNA: TGTGCCAGCAGCACCAAGGGGGCTCCTGGGGCCAACGTCCTGACTTTC. The chain links TRBV11-2 to TRBJ2-6; 7 bases align to TRBD1. V trimming: 5 bases; J trimming: 2 bases; junction bases outside the gene matches: 6. CDR1 and CDR2 (germline): SGHAT, FQNNGV. The CDR3 is 16 residues long.

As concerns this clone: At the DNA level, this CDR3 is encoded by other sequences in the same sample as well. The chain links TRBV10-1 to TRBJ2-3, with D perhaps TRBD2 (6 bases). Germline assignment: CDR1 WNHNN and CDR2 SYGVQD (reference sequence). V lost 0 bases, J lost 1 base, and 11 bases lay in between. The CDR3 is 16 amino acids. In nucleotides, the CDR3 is TGCGCCAGCAGTGAGTCGAGGGGACTTGGCACAGATACGCAGTATTTT. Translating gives CASSESRGLGTDTQYF.

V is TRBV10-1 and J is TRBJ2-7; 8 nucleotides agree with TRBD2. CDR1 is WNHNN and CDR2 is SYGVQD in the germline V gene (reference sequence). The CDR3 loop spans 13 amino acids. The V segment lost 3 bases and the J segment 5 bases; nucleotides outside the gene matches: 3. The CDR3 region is CASSEAGVDEQYF. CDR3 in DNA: TGCGCCAGCAGTGAAGCGGGAGTGGACGAGCAGTACTTC.

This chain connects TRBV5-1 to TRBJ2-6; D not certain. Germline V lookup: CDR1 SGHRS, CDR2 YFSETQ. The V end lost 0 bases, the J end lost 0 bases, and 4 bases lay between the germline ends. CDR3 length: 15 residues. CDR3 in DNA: TGCGCCAGCAGCTTGGAAAACTCTGGGGCCAACGTCCTGACTTTC. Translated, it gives CASSLENSGANVLTF. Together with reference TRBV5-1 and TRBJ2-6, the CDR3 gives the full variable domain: KAGVTQTPRYLIKTRGQQVTLSCSPISGHRSVSWYQQTPGQGLQFLFEYFSETQRNKGNFPGRFSGRQFSNSRSEMNVSTLELGDSALYLCASSLENSGANVLTFGAGSRLTVL.

CDR3 nucleotide sequence: TGTGCCAGCAGCTTGGGACTAGCGGGAGTGTTAGAGACCCAGTACTTC. The encoded protein is CASSLGLAGVLETQYF. The chain links TRBV7-2 to TRBJ2-5, with 14 bases matching TRBD2. Germline lookup yields CDR1 SGHTA and CDR2 FQGNSA. V shed 3 bases and J 4 bases; nucleotides not matched to a gene: 4. The CDR3 has 16 residues. Full variable domain (missing parts from reference TRBV7-2 and TRBJ2-5): GAGVSQSPSNKVTEKGKDVELRCDPISGHTALYWYRQSLGQGLEFLIYFQGNSAPDKSGLPSDRFSAERTGGSVSTLTIQRTQQEDSAVYLCASSLGLAGVLETQYFGPGTRLLVL.